There are a few counts of the clone carrying this T cell receptor beta chain. The antigen is unknown. The data belong to a study of identical twins. Study-wide results and caveats: Interpretation of the results relied on cross-sectional statistical analysis and not on following the same donors.

Per the germline V gene, CDR1 is SGHKS and CDR2 is YYEKEE (reference sequence). This CDR3 spans 16 amino acids. Trimming at V came to 0 bases and at J to 7 bases, leaving 8 bases not matched to a gene. TCRdb reanalysed the 5' RACE reads using MiXCR and keeps one entry per CDR3 protein. Of 250,000 or so distinct CDR3 sequences in the sample, 9.5% to 15% are singletons; the top ten hold 4% to 5%. The sample was also reused in another study, on yellow fever vaccine responses in identical twins.

The chain uses TRBV5-5 and TRBJ2-1; 9 bases line up with TRBD2. This clonotype was obtained from a woman under 30 in good health. Sequenced input: memory (CD45RO+) T cells sorted from blood. The CDR3 is CASSLGRGGAINEQFF. The CDR3 DNA reads as TGTGCCAGCAGCTTGGGGCGCGGGGGGGCGATAAATGAGCAGTTCTTC.